This T cell receptor (beta chain) was recovered during a study of T cell repertoires in ileal Crohn's disease. Study-level background: Operated complications were stricturing disease (about 60%) and penetrating disease (around 40%).

There are 13 residues in the CDR3. Germline lookup yields CDR1 LGHNT and CDR2 FRNRAP. V lost 2 bases and J lost 4, with 9 bases in between. The protocol was immunoSEQ multiplex PCR, while the TCRdb copy is restricted to in-frame clones and leaves out a portion. Counted here are about 7,700 clones, roughly 78% occurring once; the ten biggest clones make up 25% to 35%. The time point here: proximal margin of the surgical specimen (macroscopically non-inflamed). Patients were adults with ileal or ileocolonic Crohn's disease needing resection. The J gene is TRBJ2-7, the V gene TRBV12-5; perhaps TRBD1 as D (5 bases). Sequencing used ileal tissue. The clonotype comes from an adult with Crohn's disease. CDR3 in amino acids: CASGLFRVYEQYF. The DNA of the CDR3 is TGTGCTAGTGGTTTGTTCAGGGTGTACGAGCAGTACTTC.